Listed below are T cell receptor beta chains from one sample, sequenced in a study of spatial heterogeneity in lung cancer. Each CDR3 protein is one row after TCRdb ran MiXCR on the 5' RACE reads. The table lists just over 14,000 distinct CDR3 sequences, about 10% of them singletons. Sequencing was performed on PBMCs, taken at surgery. The receptor set was obtained from a female donor with early-stage non-small cell lung cancer. The conserved cysteine and the conserved F or W are not part of the CDR3 here.

J gene,V gene,CDR3 protein
TRBJ2-1,TRBV5-4,ASSRDSSSYNEQF
TRBJ2-7,TRBV28,ATTLRQGRHEQY
TRBJ1-6,TRBV20-1,SAIDSSQGGNSPLH
TRBJ1-2,TRBV5-1,ASSQDSNYGYT
TRBJ1-2,TRBV3-1,ASSPPHGQGRYGYT
TRBJ1-2,TRBV7-8,ASSPPFGGVIPTAYGYT
TRBJ1-5,TRBV19,ASTGHNQPQH
TRBJ1-4,TRBV6-6,ASSYSSSRTVNEKLF
TRBJ2-2,TRBV3-1,ASSKTSPQNTGELF
TRBJ1-5,TRBV7-9,ASSWGDQPQH
TRBJ1-2,TRBV20-1,SARDRSQGGYT
TRBJ1-2,TRBV7-2,ASSLVGGTGYT
TRBJ1-2,TRBV6-6,ASSYTGLSYGYT
TRBJ2-2,TRBV9,ASSVDGRNTGELF
TRBJ2-7,TRBV12-3/TRBV12-4,ASRRDVREQY
TRBJ2-7,TRBV12-3/TRBV12-4,ASSLGLGEQY
TRBJ2-3,TRBV5-1,ASMLSGTDTQY
TRBJ1-6,TRBV7-3,VSTQYPLH
TRBJ1-2,TRBV24-1,ATSDFGDLFPT
TRBJ1-5,TRBV7-8,ASSLAGGRDQPQH
TRBJ2-1,TRBV28,ASTPPDRRWGNEQF
TRBJ2-1,TRBV14,ASSQAASYNEQF
TRBJ2-1,TRBV28,ASSFSVGPRNEQF
TRBJ2-3,TRBV6-5,ASLPGWAAQY
TRBJ2-3,TRBV30,AWSGGGTDTQY
TRBJ1-1,TRBV5-1,ASSQTGTGVTEAF
TRBJ1-1,TRBV12-3/TRBV12-4,ASRAPGNTEAF
TRBJ1-2,TRBV30,AWSVLYNYGYT
TRBJ2-3,TRBV18,ASSGVGGGDTQY
TRBJ1-2,TRBV18,ASSPPDLPAGYGYT
TRBJ2-3,TRBV5-6,ASSLLDTQY
TRBJ1-5,TRBV27,ASSRLSNQPQH
TRBJ2-1,TRBV4-2,ASSHTTGQGASGRVDNEQF
TRBJ2-5,TRBV12-3/TRBV12-4,ASSLGLGTRIQETQY
TRBJ1-1,TRBV7-9,ASNLQGALNTEAF
TRBJ2-4,TRBV6-5,ASRESGTANIQY
TRBJ1-3,TRBV6-1,ASSQRRGRVGMVGNTIY
TRBJ1-5,TRBV19,ASSYDRNSNQPQH
TRBJ2-1,TRBV11-2,ASSLGSLAGLNNEQF
TRBJ2-6,TRBV28,ASRHRGLGPGANVLT
TRBJ2-3,TRBV7-2,ASSLFASTDTQY
TRBJ2-3,TRBV6-5,ASRLGRTTDTQY
TRBJ1-5,TRBV20-1,SADRDGGGQPQH
TRBJ2-7,TRBV14,ASNQAKWGEQY
TRBJ2-5,TRBV6-2/TRBV6-3,ASSSTRTSKGETQY
TRBJ2-7,TRBV19,ATSQGQVSYEQY